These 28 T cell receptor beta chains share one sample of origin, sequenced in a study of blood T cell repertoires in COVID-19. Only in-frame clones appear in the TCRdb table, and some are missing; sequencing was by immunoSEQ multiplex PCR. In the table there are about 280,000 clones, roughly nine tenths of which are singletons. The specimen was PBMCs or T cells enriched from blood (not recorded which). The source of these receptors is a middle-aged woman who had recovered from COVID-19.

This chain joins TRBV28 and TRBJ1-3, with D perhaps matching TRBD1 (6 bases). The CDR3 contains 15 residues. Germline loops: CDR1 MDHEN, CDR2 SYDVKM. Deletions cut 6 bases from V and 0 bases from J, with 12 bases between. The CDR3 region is CASRETGLSGNTIYF. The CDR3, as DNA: TGTGCCAGCAGGGAGACAGGCCTCTCTGGAAACACCATATATTTT.

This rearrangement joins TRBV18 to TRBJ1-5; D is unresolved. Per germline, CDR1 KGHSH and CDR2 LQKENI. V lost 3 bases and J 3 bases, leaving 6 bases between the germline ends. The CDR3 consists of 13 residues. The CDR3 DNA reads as TGTGCCAGCTCACCGCGGCACAATCAGCCCCAGCATTTT. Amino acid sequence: CASSPRHNQPQHF.

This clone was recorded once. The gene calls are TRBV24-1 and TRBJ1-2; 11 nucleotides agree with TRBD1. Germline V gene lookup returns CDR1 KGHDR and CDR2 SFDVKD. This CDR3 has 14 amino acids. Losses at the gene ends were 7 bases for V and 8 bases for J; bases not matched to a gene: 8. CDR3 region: CATSTGQGVRGYTF. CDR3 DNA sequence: TGTGCCACCAGCACGGGACAGGGGGTGCGCGGCTACACCTTC.

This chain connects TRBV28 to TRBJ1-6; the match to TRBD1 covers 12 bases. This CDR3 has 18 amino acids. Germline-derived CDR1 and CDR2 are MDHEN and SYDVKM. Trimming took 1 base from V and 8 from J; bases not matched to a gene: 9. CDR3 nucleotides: TGTGCCAGCAGTTTATTCACCGGGACAGGGGGCAGGCATTCACCCCTCCACTTT. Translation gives CASSLFTGTGGRHSPLHF.

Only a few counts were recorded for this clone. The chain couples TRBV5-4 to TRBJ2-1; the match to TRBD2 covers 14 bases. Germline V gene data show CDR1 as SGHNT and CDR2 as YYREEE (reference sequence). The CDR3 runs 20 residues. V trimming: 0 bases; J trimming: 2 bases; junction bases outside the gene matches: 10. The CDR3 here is CASSLVGGTSGSRTYNEQFF. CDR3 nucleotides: TGTGCCAGCAGCTTGGTTGGGGGGACTAGCGGGAGTAGGACCTACAATGAGCAGTTCTTC. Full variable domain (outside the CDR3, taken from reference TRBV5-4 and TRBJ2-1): ETGVTQSPTHLIKTRGQQVTLRCSSQSGHNTVSWYQQALGQGPQFIFQYYREEENGRGNFPPRFSGLQFPNYSSELNVNALELDDSALYLCASSLVGGTSGSRTYNEQFFGPGTRLTVL.

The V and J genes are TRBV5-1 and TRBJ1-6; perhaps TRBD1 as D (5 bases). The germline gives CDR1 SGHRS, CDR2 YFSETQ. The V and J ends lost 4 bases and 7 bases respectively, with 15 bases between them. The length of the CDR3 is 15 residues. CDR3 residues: CASSRSTEPNSPLHF. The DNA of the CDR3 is TGCGCCAGCAGCAGGTCGACAGAGCCCAATTCACCCCTCCACTTT. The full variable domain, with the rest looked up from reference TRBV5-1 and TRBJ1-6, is KAGVTQTPRYLIKTRGQQVTLSCSPISGHRSVSWYQQTPGQGLQFLFEYFSETQRNKGNFPGRFSGRQFSNSRSEMNVSTLELGDSALYLCASSRSTEPNSPLHFGNGTRLTVT.

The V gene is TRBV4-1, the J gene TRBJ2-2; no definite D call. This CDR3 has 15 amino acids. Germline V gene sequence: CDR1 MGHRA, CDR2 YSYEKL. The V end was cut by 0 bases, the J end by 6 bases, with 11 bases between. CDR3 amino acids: CASSQEGSQPGELFF. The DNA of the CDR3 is TGCGCCAGCAGCCAAGAGGGCAGTCAGCCCGGGGAGCTGTTTTTT.

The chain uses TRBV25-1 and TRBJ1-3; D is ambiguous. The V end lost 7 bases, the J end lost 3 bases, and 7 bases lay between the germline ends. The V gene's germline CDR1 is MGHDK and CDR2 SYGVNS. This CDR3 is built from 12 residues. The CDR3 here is CASMSGGNTIYF. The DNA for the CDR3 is TGTGCCAGCATGTCGGGTGGAAACACCATATATTTT.

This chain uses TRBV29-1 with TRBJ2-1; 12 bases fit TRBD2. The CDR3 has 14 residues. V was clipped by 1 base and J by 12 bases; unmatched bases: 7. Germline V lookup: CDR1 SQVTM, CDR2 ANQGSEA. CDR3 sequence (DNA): TGCAGCGTTGAAGCGACTAGCGGGAGAATAGCGCAGTTCTTC. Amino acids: CSVEATSGRIAQFF.

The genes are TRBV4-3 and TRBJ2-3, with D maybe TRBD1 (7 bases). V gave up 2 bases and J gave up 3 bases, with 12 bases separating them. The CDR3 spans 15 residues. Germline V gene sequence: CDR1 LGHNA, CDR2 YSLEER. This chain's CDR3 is CASSQQTGRTDTQYF. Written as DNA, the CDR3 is TGCGCCAGCAGCCAACAGACAGGGAGGACAGATACGCAGTATTTT.

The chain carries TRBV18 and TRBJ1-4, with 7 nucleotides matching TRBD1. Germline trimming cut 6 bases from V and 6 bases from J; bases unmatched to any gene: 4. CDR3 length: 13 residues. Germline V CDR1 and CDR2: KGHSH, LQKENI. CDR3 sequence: CASSRGTDEKLFF. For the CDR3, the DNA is TGTGCCAGCTCCCGGGGGACAGATGAAAAACTGTTTTTT.

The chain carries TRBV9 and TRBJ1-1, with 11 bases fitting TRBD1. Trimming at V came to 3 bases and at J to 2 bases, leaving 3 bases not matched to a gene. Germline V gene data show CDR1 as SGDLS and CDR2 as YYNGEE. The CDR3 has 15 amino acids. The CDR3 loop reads CASSAGTGGNTEAFF. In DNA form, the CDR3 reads TGTGCCAGCAGCGCTGGGACAGGGGGAAACACTGAAGCTTTCTTT.

The CDR3 is CASSPDRETFGNTIYF. The CDR3 DNA reads as TGCGCCAGCAGTCCGGACAGGGAGACGTTCGGAAACACCATATATTTT. The rearrangement uses TRBV10-2 and TRBJ1-3; 8 bases are shared with TRBD1. The CDR3 runs to 16 residues. Germline V lookup: CDR1 WSHSY, CDR2 SAAADI. V dropped 5 bases and J dropped 4; count of bases not matched to a gene: 10.

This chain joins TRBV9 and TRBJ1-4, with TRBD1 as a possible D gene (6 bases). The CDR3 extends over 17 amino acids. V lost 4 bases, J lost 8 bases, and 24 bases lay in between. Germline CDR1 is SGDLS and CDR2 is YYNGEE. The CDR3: CASSQPPKQGLREKLFF. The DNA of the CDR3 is TGTGCCAGCAGCCAGCCTCCTAAACAGGGTCTTCGGGAAAAACTGTTTTTT.

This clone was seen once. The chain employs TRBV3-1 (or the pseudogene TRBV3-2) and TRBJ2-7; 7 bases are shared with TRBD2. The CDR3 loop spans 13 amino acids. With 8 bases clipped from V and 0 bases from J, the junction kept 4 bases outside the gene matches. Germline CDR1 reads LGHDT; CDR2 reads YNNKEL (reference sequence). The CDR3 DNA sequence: TGTGCCAGCGGGGGGGGTTACTCCTACGAGCAGTACTTC. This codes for CASGGGYSYEQYF.

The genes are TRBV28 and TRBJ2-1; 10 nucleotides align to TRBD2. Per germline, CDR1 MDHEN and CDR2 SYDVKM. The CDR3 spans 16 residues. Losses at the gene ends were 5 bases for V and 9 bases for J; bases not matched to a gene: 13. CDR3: CASSILGSSGSFEQFF. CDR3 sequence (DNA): TGTGCCAGCAGTATCCTGGGGTCTAGCGGGAGTTTTGAGCAGTTCTTC. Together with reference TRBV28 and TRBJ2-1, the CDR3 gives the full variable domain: DVKVTQSSRYLVKRTGEKVFLECVQDMDHENMFWYRQDPGLGLRLIYFSYDVKMKEKGDIPEGYSVSREKKERFSLILESASTNQTSMYLCASSILGSSGSFEQFFGPGTRLTVL.

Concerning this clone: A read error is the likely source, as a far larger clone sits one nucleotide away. The CDR3 sequence: CASSLTGELFF. Here the CDR3 DNA reads TGTGCCAGCAGTCTCACCGGGGAGCTGTTTTTT. This chain uses TRBV6-5 with TRBJ2-2; D is undetermined. This CDR3 region has 11 residues. V dropped 5 bases and J dropped 4 bases, with 2 bases sitting between them. Germline lookup yields CDR1 MNHEY and CDR2 SVGAGI.

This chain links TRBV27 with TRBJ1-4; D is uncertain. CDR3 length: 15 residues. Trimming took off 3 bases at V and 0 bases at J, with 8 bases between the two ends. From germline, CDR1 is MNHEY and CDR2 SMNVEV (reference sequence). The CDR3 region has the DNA TGTGCCAGCAGTTTTAGTTTTGCAACTAATGAAAAACTGTTTTTT. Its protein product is CASSFSFATNEKLFF.

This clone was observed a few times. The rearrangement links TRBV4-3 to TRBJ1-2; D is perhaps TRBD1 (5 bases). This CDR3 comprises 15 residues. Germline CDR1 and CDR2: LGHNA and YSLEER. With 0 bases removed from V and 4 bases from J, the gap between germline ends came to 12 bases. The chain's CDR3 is CASSQDRGNFYGYTF. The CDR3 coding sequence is TGCGCCAGCAGCCAAGATAGGGGCAATTTCTATGGCTACACCTTC.

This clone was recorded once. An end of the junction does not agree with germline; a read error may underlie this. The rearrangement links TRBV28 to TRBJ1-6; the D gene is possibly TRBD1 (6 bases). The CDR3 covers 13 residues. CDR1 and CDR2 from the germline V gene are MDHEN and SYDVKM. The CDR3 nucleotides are TGTGCCAGCAGTCTAGACCCCCTCGGACAGCATCTGTTT. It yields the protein CASSLDPLGQHLF.

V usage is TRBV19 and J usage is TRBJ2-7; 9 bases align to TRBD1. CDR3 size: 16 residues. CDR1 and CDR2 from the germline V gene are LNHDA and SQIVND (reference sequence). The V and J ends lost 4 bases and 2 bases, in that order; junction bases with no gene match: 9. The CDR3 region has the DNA TGTGCCAGTAGTAATGGACAGGGGATCTCCGCCTACGAGCAGTACTTC. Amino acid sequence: CASSNGQGISAYEQYF. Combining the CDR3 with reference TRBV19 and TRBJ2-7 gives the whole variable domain DGGITQSPKYLFRKEGQNVTLSCEQNLNHDAMYWYRQDPGQGLRLIYYSQIVNDFQKGDIAEGYSVSREKKESFPLTVTSAQKNPTAFYLCASSNGQGISAYEQYFGPGTRLTVT.

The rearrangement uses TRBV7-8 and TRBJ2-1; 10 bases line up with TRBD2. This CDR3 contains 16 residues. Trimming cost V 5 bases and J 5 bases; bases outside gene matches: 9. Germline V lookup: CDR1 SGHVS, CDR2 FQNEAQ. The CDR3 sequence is CASSTLAGGTNNEQFF. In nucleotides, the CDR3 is TGTGCCAGCAGCACCTTAGCGGGAGGAACAAACAATGAGCAGTTCTTC.

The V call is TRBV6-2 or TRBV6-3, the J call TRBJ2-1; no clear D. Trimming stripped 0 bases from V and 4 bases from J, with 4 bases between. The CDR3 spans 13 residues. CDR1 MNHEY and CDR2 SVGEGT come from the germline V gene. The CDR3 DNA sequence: TGTGCCAGCAGTTACTCGACTTACAATGAGCAGTTCTTC. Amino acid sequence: CASSYSTYNEQFF.

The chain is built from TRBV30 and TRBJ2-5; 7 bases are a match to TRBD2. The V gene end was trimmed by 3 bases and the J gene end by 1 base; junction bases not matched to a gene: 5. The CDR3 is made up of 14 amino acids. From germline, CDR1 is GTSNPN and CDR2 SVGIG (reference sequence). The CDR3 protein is CAWSSWEGQETQYF. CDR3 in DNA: TGTGCCTGGAGCAGCTGGGAGGGCCAAGAGACCCAGTACTTC.

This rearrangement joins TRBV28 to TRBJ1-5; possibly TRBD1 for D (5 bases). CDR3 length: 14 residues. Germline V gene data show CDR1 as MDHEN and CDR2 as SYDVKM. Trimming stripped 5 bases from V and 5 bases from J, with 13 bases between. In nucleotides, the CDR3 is TGTGCCAGCAGTCCCCGGGGGGAGGATCAGCCCCAGCATTTT. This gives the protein CASSPRGEDQPQHF.

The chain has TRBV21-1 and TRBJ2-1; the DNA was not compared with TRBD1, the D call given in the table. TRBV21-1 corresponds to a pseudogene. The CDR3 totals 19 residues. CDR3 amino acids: CASSRGPPADGSSYNEQFF. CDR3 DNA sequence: TGTGCCAGCAGTAGGGGGCCGCCAGCAGATGGGAGCTCCTACAATGAGCAGTTCTTC.

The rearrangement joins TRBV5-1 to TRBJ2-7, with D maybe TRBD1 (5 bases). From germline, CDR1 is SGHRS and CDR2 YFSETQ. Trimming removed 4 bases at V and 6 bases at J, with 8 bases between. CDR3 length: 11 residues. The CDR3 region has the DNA TGCGCCAGCAGCAACCAGGGCGAGCAGTACTTC. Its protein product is CASSNQGEQYF.

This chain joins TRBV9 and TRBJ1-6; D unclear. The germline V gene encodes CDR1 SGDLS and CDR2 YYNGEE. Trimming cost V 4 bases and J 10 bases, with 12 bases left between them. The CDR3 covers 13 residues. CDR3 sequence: CASSPRERSPLHF. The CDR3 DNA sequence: TGTGCCAGCAGCCCGCGGGAGCGCTCACCCCTCCACTTT.